Below, 2 T cell receptor beta chains from the same sample are listed, as sequenced in a study of T cells in Graves' hyperthyroidism and ophthalmopathy. Amplification of TCR beta CDR3 regions used RNA as the template. TCR CDR3 regions were first amplified by RT-PCR with HTBI primers. Using its own MiXCR run on the multiplex PCR reads, TCRdb lists one record per CDR3 protein. This sample yields under 250,000 distinct CDR3 sequences, of which about 15% are seen a single time; roughly 50% belongs to the top ten. What was sequenced was blood. These receptor sequences come from a woman aged 45-65 years with Graves' hyperthyroidism.

This clonotype was counted ten times or more. The chain couples TRBV5-1 to TRBJ1-1; 10 nucleotides match TRBD1. CDR1 is SGHRS, CDR2 YFSETQ, per germline. Unmatched junction bases numbered 4, after V lost 3 bases and J lost 5 bases. The CDR3 extends over 14 amino acids. The CDR3 region is CASSSGTGETEAFF. The CDR3 nucleotides read TGCGCCAGCAGCTCCGGGACAGGGGAGACTGAAGCTTTCTTT.

This clonotype was picked up many times. The genes are TRBV7-8 and TRBJ2-3; no definite D call. Germline V gene lookup returns CDR1 SGHVS and CDR2 FQNEAQ. This CDR3 has 15 amino acids. V was shortened by 6 bases and J by 0 bases, with 13 bases between the two germline ends. The CDR3: CASRDPRASTDTQYF. CDR3 bases: TGTGCCAGCAGGGACCCCCGGGCGAGCACAGATACGCAGTATTTT.